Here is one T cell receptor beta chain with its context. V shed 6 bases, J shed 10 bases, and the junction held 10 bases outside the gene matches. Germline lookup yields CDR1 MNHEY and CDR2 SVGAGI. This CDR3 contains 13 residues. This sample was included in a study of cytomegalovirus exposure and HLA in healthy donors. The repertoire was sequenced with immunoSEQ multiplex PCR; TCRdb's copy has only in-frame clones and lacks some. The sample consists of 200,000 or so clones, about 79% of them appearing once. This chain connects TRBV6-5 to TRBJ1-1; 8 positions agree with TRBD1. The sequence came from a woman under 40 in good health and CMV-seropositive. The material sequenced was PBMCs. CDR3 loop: CASSPSRGRTAFF. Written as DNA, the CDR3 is TGTGCCAGCAGCCCAAGCAGGGGGCGTACAGCTTTCTTT.